This T cell receptor beta chain was obtained from a study of T cells expressing NK-cell markers. Overall study: Seven of eight sequenced donors tested HCMV-seropositive; one tested seronegative. Findings of the study overall: Expanded NKG2C+ T cell clones had unclear HCMV specificity. Dominant NKG2C+ clonotypes made up roughly 1.0-8% of CD8+ T cells in roughly six donors.

Points on this clonotype: What it binds is not known.

For each CDR3 protein, TCRdb gives one entry from its re-call of the 5' RACE reads, without DNA. This sample's table has 500,000 to 700,000 distinct CDR3 sequences. CDR1 is LGHDT and CDR2 is YNNKEL in the germline V gene (reference sequence). CDR3 length equals 14 residues. Sample: blood T cells: a sorted CD56 or NKG2C T cell subset, CD4+ or CD8+ T cells, or bulk PBMC T cells (not recorded which). The gene calls are TRBV3-1 and TRBJ2-1; TCRdb gives TRBD1 as the D gene, but with no DNA this cannot be confirmed. The receptor was isolated from a man between 18 and 35 years old in good health. The CDR3 region is CASSQDPANNEQFF.